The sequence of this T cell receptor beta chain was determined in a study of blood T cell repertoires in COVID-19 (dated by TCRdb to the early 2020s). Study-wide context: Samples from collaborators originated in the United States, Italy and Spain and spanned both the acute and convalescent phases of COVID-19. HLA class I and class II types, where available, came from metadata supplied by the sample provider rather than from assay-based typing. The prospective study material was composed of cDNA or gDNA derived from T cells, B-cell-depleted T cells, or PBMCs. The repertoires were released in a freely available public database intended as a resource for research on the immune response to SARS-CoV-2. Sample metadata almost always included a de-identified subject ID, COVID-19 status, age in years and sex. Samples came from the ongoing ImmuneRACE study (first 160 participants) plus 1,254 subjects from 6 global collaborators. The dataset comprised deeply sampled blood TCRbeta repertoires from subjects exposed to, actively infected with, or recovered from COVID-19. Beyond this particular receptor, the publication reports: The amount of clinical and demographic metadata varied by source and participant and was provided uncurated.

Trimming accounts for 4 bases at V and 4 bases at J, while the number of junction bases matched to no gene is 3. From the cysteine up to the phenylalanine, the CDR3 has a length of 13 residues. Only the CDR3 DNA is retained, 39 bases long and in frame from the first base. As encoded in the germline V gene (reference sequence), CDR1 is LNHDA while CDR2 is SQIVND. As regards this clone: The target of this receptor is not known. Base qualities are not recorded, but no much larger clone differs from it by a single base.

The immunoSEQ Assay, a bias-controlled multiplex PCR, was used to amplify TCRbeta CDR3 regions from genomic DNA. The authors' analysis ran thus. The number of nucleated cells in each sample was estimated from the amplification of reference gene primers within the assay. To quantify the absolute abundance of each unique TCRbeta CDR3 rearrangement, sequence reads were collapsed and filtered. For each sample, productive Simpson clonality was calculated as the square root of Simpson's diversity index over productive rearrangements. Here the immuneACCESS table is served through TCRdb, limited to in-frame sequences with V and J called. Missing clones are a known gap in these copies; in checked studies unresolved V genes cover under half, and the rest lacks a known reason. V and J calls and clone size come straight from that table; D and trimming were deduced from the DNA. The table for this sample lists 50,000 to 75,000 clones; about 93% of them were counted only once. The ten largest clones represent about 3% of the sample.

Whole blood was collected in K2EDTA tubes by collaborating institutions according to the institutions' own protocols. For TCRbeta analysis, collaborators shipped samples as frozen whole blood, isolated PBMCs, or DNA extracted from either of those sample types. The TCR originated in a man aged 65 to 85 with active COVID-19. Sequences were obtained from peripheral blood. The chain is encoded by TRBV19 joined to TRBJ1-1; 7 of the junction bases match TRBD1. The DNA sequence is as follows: TGTGCCAGTAGTACGACAGGGTTCACTGAAGCTTTCTTT. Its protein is CASSTTGFTEAFF.